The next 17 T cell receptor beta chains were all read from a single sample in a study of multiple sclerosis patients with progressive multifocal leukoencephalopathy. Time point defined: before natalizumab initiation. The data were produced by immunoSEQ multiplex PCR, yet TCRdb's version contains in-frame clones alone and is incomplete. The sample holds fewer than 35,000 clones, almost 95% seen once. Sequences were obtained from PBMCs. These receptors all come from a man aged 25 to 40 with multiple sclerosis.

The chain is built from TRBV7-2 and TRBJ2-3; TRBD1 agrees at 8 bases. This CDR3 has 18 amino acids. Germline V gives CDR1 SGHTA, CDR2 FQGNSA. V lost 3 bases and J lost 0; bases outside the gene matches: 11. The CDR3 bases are TGTGCCAGCAGCTTCGACGGACAGGGCCCCCCAAGCACAGATACGCAGTATTTT. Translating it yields CASSFDGQGPPSTDTQYF. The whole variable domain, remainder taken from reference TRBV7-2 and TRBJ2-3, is GAGVSQSPSNKVTEKGKDVELRCDPISGHTALYWYRQSLGQGLEFLIYFQGNSAPDKSGLPSDRFSAERTGGSVSTLTIQRTQQEDSAVYLCASSFDGQGPPSTDTQYFGPGTRLTVL.

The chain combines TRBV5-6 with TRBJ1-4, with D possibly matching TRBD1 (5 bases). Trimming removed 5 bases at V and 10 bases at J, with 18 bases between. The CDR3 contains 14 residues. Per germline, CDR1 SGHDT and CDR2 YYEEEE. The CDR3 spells CASRTGLGMRKLFF. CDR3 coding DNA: TGTGCCAGCAGGACGGGACTCGGCATGAGAAAACTGTTTTTT.

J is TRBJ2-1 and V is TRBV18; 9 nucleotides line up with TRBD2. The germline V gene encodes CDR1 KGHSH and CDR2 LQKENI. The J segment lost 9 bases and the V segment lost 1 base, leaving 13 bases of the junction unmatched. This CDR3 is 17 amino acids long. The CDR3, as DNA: TGTGCCAGCTCACCACGACTAGCGGCACAACCGGGGAGTGAGCAGTTCTTC. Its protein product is CASSPRLAAQPGSEQFF.

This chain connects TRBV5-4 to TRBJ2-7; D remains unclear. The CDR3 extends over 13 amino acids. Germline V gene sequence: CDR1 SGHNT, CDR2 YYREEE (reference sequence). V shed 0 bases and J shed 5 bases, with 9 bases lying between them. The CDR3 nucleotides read TGTGCCAGCAGCTTGGGCCGGCCCCACGAGCAGTACTTC. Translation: CASSLGRPHEQYF.

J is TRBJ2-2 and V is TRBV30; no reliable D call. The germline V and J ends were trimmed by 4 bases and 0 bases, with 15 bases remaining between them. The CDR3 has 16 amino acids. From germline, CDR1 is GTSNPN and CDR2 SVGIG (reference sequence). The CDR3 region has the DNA TGTGCCTGGAACAGCCCGTACCTAGCGAACACCGGGGAGCTGTTTTTT. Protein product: CAWNSPYLANTGELFF.

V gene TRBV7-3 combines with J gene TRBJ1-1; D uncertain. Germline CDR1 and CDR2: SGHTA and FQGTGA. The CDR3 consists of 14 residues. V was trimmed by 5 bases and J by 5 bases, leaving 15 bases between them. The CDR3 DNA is TGTGCCAGCAGCCTCCGTGAGTTCGGGACTGAAGCTTTCTTT. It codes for CASSLREFGTEAFF.

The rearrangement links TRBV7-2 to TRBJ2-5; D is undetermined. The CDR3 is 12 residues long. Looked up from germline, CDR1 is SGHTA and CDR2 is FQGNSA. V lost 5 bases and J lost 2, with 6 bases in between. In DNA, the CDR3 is TGTGCCAGCAGCCTGTATCAAGAGACCCAGTACTTC. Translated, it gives CASSLYQETQYF. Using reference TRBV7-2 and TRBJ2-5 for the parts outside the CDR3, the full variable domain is GAGVSQSPSNKVTEKGKDVELRCDPISGHTALYWYRQSLGQGLEFLIYFQGNSAPDKSGLPSDRFSAERTGGSVSTLTIQRTQQEDSAVYLCASSLYQETQYFGPGTRLLVL.

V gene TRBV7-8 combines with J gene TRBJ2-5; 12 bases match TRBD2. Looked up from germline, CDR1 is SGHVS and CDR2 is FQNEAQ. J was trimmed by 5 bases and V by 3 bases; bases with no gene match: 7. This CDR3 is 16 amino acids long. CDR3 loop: CASSFLAGGPWETQYF. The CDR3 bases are TGTGCCAGCAGCTTTCTAGCGGGAGGGCCTTGGGAGACCCAGTACTTC.

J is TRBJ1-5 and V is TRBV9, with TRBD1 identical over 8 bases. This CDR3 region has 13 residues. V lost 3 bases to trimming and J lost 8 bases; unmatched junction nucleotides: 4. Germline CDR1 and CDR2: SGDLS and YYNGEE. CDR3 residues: CASSAGGREPQHF. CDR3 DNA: TGTGCCAGCAGCGCAGGGGGCAGGGAGCCCCAGCATTTT.

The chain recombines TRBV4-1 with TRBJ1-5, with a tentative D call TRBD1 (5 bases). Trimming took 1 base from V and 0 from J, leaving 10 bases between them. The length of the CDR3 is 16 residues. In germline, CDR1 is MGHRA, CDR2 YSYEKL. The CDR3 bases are TGCGCCAGCAGCCAAGGACAGCTCTATAGCAATCAGCCCCAGCATTTT. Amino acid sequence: CASSQGQLYSNQPQHF.

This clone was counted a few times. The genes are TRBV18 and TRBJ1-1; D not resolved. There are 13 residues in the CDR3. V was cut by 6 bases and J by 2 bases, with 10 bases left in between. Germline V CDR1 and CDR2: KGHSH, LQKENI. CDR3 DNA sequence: TGTGCCAGCTCCCGCGACATAAACACTGAAGCTTTCTTT. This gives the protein CASSRDINTEAFF. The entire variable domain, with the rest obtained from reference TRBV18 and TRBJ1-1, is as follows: NAGVMQNPRHLVRRRGQEARLRCSPMKGHSHVYWYRQLPEEGLKFMVYLQKENIIDESGMPKERFSAEFPKEGPSILRIQQVVRGDSAAYFCASSRDINTEAFFGQGTRLTVV.

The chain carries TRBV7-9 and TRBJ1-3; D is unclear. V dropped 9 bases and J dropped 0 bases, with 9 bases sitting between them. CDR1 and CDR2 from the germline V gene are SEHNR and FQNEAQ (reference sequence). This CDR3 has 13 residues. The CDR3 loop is CASLLNSGNTIYF. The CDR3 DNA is TGTGCCAGTTTACTAAACTCTGGAAACACCATATATTTT.

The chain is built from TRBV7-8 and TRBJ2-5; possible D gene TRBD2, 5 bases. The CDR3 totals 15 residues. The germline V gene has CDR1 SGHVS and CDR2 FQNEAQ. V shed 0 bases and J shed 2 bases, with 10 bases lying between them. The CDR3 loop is CASSLAIGLQETQYF. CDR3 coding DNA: TGTGCCAGCAGCTTAGCTATTGGACTTCAAGAGACCCAGTACTTC.

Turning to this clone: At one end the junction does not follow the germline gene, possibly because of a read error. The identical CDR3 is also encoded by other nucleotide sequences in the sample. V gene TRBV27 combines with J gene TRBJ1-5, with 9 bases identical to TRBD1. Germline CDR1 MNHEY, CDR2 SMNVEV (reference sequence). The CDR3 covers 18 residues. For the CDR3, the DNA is TGTGCCAGCAGTTTAGCCGGGACAGGGAGTTATAGCAATCAGCCCCAGCATTTC. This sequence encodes CASSLAGTGSYSNQPQHF.

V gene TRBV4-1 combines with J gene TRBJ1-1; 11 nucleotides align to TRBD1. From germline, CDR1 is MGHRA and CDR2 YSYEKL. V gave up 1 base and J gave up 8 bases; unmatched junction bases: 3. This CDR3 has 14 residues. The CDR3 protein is CASSQVGQGAEAFF. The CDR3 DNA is TGCGCCAGCAGCCAAGTTGGACAGGGGGCGGAAGCTTTCTTT.

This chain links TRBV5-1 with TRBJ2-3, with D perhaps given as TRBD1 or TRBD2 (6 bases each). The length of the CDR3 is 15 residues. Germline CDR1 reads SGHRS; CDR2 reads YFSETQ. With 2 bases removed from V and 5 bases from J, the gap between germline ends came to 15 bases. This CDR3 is CASSLAGEVGDTQYF. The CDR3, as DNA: TGCGCCAGCAGCTTAGCAGGGGAGGTAGGAGATACGCAGTATTTT.

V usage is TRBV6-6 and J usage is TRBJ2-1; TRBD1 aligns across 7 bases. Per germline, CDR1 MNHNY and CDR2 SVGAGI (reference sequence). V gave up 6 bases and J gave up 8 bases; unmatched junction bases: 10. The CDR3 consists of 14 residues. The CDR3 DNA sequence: TGTGCCAGCAGAAAGAGACAGGGCTTCGATGAGCAGTTCTTC. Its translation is CASRKRQGFDEQFF.